These 4 T cell receptor beta chains came from one sample sequenced in a study of regulatory T cells in long-lasting Graves disease. Arm-PCR of CDR3 regions and iRepertoire HTBI primers were the basis on which TCR beta libraries were built. In TCRdb, the multiplex PCR reads were re-called with MiXCR into one record per CDR3 protein. The sample holds about 610,000 distinct CDR3 sequences, 16% seen once. Time point noted: newly diagnosed GD, antithyroid drugs for less than 3 months. The authors made the TCR library using RNA they extracted from PBMCs. The same sample was also used in a study of T cells in Graves' hyperthyroidism and ophthalmopathy.

Sequencing used peripheral blood mononuclear cells (PBMCs), obtained at new diagnosis, from a patient treated with antithyroid drugs. These receptors all stem from a man between 18 and 29 years old with Graves disease.

This clonotype was counted at least ten times. One junction end does not reproduce the germline sequence, and a read error may be involved. The chain carries TRBV27 and TRBJ2-3; TRBD1 matches 7 bases. This CDR3 is 13 amino acids long. Germline V gene data show CDR1 as MNHEY and CDR2 as SMNVEV (reference sequence). The CDR3 DNA reads as TGTGCCAGCAGTTTGGTTCGGGACAGCCCTGCGTACTTC. Protein product: CASSLVRDSPAYF.

This clonotype occurred a few times. V and J are TRBV19 and TRBJ1-5; TRBD1 matches at 8 bases. This CDR3 is built from 16 residues. J gave up 7 bases and V 5 bases, and 13 bases lay outside the gene matches. Germline CDR1 reads LNHDA; CDR2 reads SQIVND (reference sequence). This CDR3 is CASSPWTGRGFQPQHF. In DNA, the CDR3 is TGTGCCAGTAGTCCATGGACAGGGCGAGGTTTCCAGCCCCAGCATTTT.

This chain uses TRBV7-2 with TRBJ2-2; 9 bases align to TRBD1. With 1 base clipped from V and 4 bases from J, the junction kept 1 base outside the gene matches. Germline CDR1 SGHTA, CDR2 FQGNSA. CDR3 size: 15 residues. The CDR3 loop is CASSLGDRVTGELFF. CDR3 DNA: TGTGCCAGCAGCTTAGGGGACAGGGTCACCGGGGAGCTGTTTTTT. The full variable domain, in which reference TRBV7-2 and TRBJ2-2 provide the parts outside the CDR3, is GAGVSQSPSNKVTEKGKDVELRCDPISGHTALYWYRQSLGQGLEFLIYFQGNSAPDKSGLPSDRFSAERTGGSVSTLTIQRTQQEDSAVYLCASSLGDRVTGELFFGEGSRLTVL.

This clonotype was seen ten or more times. This sequence joins TRBV6-1 and TRBJ2-1; 16 bases are shared with TRBD2. Germline CDR1 is MNHNS and CDR2 is SASEGT. The V and J ends lost 2 bases and 1 base, in that order; junction bases with no gene match: 8. The CDR3 totals 20 residues. As DNA, the CDR3 is TGTGCCAGCAGTGAAATGGGACTAGCGGGAGGGCCCTGGTCCTACAATGAGCAGTTCTTC. Amino acids: CASSEMGLAGGPWSYNEQFF.